The TCR beta chain under discussion was sequenced for a study of T cell responses to AZD1222 COVID-19 vaccine. The wider study: Investigators merged groups given second doses at roughly 4 or roughly 12 weeks. General study points: With dominance at 160-218 and 743-854, vaccine-associated CD4 TCRs spanned spike. Compared with day 0, the breadth and depth of the Spike-specific TCR repertoire rose significantly after two doses of AZD1222. White British ancestry dominated among donors, who included more females, and clonal diversity was possibly underestimated.

Comment on this clone: Antigen unknown.

Profiling relied on immunoSEQ multiplex PCR, and the TCRdb table lists in-frame clones only, not all of them. There are about 150,000 clones in the sample; nearly 95% occur only once, and about 5.1% lies in the top ten. Germline V CDR1 and CDR2: SGHNT, YYREEE (reference sequence). Trimming pared 0 bases from V and 2 bases from J, leaving 14 bases between. The CDR3 length is 16 residues. The material sequenced was peripheral blood, taken on day 0 of AZD1222 vaccination. The source of this sequence is an adult in good health. This rearrangement joins TRBV5-4 to TRBJ1-1; D possibly corresponds to TRBD1 (5 bases). The CDR3 nucleotides read TGTGCCAGCAGCTTGGGGGGCCCGAATTTCAACACTGAAGCTTTCTTT. Protein: CASSLGGPNFNTEAFF. The full variable domain, with the rest looked up from reference TRBV5-4 and TRBJ1-1, is ETGVTQSPTHLIKTRGQQVTLRCSSQSGHNTVSWYQQALGQGPQFIFQYYREEENGRGNFPPRFSGLQFPNYSSELNVNALELDDSALYLCASSLGGPNFNTEAFFGQGTRLTVV.